This T cell receptor (beta chain) was identified in a study of identical twins. Overall study results and limits: Sharing of beta out-of-frame sequences by twins showed a weaker excess. Conclusions relied on cross-sectional statistical analysis, not following the same donors.

Germline V gene sequence: CDR1 SGHRS, CDR2 YFSETQ. CDR3 length equals 15 residues. V lost 0 bases to trimming and J lost 2 bases; unmatched junction nucleotides: 3. This clonotype was recorded many times. Its antigen is as yet unknown. Each CDR3 protein is one row after TCRdb ran MiXCR on the 5' RACE reads. The sample holds under 300,000 distinct CDR3 sequences; approximately 8.3% are singletons and the top ten take less than 4%. Separately, the same data were catalogued under a study of yellow fever vaccine responses in identical twins. That paper notes: Twin vaccine T cell responses reportedly seemed partly convergent, partly personalized.

The source material was CD8+ T cells sorted from blood. The sequence derives from a young woman in good health. This chain connects TRBV5-1 to TRBJ2-7; 9 nucleotides line up with TRBD1. The CDR3 DNA follows: TGCGCCAGCAGCTTGGAAACAGGGGGCGCCTACGAGCAGTACTTC. Amino acid sequence: CASSLETGGAYEQYF.